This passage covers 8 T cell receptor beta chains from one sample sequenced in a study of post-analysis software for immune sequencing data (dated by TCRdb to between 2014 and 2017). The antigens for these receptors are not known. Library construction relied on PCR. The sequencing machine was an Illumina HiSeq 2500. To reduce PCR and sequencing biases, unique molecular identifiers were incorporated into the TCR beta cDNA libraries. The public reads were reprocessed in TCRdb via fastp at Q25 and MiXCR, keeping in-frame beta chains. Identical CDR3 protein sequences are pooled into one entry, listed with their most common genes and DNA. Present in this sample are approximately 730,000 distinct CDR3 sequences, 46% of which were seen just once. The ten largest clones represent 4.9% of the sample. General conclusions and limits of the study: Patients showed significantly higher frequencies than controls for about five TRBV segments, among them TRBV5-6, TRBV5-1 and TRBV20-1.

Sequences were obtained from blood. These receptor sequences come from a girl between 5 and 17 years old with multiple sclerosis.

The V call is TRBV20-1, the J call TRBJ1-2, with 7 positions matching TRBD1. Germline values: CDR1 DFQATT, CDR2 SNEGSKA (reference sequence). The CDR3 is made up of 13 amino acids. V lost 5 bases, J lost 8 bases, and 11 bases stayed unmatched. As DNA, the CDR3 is TGCAGTGCTTTCACAGGGGCCAGCGGGGGCTACACCTTC. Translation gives CSAFTGASGGYTF.

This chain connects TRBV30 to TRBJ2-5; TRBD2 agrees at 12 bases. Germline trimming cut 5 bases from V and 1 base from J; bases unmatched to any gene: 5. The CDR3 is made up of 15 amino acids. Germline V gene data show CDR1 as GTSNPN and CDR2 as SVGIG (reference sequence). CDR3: CAWHLAGGSQETQYF. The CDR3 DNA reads TGTGCCTGGCACCTAGCGGGAGGGAGCCAAGAGACCCAGTACTTC.

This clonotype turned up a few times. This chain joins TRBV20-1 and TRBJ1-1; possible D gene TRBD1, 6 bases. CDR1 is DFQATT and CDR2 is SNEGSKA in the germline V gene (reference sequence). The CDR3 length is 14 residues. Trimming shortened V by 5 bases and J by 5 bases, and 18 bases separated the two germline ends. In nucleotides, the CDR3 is TGCAGTGCTCCCCGGGTTGGGGGACAAACTGAAGCTTTCTTT. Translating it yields CSAPRVGGQTEAFF.

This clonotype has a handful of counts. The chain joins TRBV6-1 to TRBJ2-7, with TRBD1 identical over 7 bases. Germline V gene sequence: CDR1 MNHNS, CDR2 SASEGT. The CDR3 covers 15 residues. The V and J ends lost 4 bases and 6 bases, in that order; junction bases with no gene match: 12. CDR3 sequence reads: CASSANRGTALEQYF. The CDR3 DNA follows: TGTGCCAGCAGTGCTAACAGGGGTACGGCCCTCGAGCAGTACTTC.

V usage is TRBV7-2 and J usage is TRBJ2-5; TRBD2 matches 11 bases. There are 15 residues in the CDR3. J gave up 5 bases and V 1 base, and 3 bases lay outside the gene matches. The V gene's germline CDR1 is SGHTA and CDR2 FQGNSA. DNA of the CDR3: TGTGCCAGCAGCTTAGGGGTAGCGGGAGGGGAGACCCAGTACTTC. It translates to CASSLGVAGGETQYF.

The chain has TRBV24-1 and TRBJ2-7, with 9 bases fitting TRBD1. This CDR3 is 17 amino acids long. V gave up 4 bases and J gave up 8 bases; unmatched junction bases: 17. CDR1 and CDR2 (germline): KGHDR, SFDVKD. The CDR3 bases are TGTGCCACCAGTGAATTACGACCGGGACAGGGTAATTTTAAGCAGTACTTC. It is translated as CATSELRPGQGNFKQYF.

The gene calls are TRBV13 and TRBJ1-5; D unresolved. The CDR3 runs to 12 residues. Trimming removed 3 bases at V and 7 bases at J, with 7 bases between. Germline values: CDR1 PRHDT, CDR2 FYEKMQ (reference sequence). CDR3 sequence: CASSLGKQPQHF. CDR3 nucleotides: TGTGCCAGCAGCTTGGGAAAACAGCCCCAGCATTTT.

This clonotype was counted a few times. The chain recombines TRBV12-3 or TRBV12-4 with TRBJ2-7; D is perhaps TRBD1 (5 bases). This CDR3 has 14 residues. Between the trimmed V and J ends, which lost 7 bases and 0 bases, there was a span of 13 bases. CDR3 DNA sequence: TGTGCCAGCACCAAAACGCAGGGCTCCTACGAGCAGTACTTC. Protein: CASTKTQGSYEQYF.